This TCR beta chain was observed in a study of blood T cell repertoires in COVID-19. Study in general: Sources were T cells, B-cell-depleted T cells, or PBMCs; the material itself was cDNA or gDNA.

Profiling relied on immunoSEQ multiplex PCR, and the TCRdb table lists in-frame clones only, not all of them. The sample lists around 400,000 clones; around 92% were seen once. Sequencing used peripheral blood. This TCR was sampled from a man aged 40-49 years with acute or convalescent COVID-19.

The CDR3 DNA sequence: TGTGCCACCAGCAGGCGGGGGCTGGGGGAGCAGTACTTC. It codes for CATSRRGLGEQYF. The rearrangement uses TRBV15 and TRBJ2-7; D may be TRBD2 (7 bases). This CDR3 is 13 amino acids long. The germline CDR1 and CDR2 sequences are LNHNV and YYDKDF (reference sequence). Trimming cost V 3 bases and J 7 bases, with 13 bases left between them.